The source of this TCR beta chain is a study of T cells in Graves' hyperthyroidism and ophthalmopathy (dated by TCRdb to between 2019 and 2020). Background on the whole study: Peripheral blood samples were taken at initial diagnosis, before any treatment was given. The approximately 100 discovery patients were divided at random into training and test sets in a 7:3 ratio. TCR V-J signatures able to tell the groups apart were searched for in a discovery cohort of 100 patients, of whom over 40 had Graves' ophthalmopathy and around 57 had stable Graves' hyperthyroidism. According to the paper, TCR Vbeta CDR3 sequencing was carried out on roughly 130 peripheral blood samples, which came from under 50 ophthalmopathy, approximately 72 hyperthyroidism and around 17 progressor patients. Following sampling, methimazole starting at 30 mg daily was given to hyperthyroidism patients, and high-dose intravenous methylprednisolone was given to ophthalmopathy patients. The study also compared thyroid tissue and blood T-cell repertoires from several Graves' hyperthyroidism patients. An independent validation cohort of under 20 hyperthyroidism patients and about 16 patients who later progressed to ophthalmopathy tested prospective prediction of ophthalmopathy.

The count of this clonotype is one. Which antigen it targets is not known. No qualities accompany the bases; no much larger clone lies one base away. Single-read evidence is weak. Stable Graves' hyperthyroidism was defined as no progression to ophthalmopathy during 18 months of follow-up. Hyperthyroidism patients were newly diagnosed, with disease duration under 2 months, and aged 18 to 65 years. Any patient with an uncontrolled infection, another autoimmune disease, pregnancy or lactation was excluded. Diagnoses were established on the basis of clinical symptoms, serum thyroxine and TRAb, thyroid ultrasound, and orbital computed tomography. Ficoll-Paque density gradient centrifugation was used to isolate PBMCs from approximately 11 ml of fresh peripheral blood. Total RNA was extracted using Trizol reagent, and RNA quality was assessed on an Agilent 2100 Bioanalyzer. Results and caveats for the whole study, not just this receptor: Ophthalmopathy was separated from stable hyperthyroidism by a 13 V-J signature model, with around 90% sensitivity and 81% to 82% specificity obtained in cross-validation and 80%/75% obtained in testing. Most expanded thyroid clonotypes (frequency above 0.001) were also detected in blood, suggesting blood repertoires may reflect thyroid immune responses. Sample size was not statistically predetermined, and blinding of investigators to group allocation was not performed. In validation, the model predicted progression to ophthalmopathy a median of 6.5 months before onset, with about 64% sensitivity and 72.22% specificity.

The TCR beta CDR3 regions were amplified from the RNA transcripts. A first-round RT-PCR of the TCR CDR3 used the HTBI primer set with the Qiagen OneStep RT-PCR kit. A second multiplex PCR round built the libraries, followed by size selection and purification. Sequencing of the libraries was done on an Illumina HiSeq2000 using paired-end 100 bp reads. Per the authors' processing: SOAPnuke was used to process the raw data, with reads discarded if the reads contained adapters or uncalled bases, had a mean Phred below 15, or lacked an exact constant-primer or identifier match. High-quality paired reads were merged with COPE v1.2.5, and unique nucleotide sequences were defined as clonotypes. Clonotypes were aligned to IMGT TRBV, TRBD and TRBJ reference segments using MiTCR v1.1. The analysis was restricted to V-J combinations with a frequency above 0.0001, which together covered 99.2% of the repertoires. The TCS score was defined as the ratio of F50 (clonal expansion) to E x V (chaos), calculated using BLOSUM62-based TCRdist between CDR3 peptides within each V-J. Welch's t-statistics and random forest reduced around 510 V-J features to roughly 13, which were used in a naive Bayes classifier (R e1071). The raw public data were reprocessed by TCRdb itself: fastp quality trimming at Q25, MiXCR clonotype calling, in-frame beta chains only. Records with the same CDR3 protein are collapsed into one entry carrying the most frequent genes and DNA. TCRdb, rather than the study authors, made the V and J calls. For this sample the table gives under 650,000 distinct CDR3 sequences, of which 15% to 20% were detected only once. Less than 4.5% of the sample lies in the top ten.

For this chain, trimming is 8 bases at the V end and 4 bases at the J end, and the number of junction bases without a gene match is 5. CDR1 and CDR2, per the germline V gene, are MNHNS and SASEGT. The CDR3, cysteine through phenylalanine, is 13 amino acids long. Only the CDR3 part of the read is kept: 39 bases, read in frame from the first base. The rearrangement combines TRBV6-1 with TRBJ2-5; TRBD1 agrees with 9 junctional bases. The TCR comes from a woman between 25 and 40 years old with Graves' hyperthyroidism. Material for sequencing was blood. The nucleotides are TGTGCCAGCCGGACAGGGGCAGGAGAGACCCAGTACTTC. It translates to CASRTGAGETQYF.